This T cell receptor beta chain is drawn from a study of T cell responses to AZD1222 COVID-19 vaccine. Study results and limitations: Recipients of two AZD1222 doses showed rising Spike-specific TCR breadth and depth. Clonal diversity was possibly underestimated, and white British individuals and females predominated among donors.

To note about this clone: As yet, its antigen is unknown.

Second-dose groups at about 4 or about 12 weeks were pooled. Data came from immunoSEQ multiplex PCR; TCRdb stores just in-frame clones and leaves some out. This table holds some 56,000 clones, 89% found once. The CDR3 totals 16 residues. Trimming took 0 bases from V and 10 from J; bases not matched to a gene: 7. In germline, CDR1 is MNHEY, CDR2 SVGAGI. The sequence derives from an adult who received the AZD1222 COVID-19 vaccine. The chain combines TRBV6-5 with TRBJ1-6; TRBD1 aligns across 9 bases. The sequenced sample was peripheral blood, obtained 28 days after the second AZD1222 dose. The CDR3 DNA sequence: TGTGCCAGCAGTTACTCCGCCGGGACAGGGCAATCACCCCTCCACTTT. This gives the protein CASSYSAGTGQSPLHF.